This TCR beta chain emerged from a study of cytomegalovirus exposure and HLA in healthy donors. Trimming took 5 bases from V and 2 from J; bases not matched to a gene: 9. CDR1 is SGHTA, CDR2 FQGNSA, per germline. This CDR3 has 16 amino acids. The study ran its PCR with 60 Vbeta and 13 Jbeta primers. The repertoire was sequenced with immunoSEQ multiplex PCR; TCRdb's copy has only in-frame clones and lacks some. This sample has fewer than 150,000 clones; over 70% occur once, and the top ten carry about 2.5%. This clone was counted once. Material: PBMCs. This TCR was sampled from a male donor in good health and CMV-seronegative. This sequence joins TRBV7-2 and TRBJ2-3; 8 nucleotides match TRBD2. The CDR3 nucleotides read TGTGCCAGCAGCCCCCTGGCGGGGGGATCCACAGATACGCAGTATTTT. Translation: CASSPLAGGSTDTQYF.